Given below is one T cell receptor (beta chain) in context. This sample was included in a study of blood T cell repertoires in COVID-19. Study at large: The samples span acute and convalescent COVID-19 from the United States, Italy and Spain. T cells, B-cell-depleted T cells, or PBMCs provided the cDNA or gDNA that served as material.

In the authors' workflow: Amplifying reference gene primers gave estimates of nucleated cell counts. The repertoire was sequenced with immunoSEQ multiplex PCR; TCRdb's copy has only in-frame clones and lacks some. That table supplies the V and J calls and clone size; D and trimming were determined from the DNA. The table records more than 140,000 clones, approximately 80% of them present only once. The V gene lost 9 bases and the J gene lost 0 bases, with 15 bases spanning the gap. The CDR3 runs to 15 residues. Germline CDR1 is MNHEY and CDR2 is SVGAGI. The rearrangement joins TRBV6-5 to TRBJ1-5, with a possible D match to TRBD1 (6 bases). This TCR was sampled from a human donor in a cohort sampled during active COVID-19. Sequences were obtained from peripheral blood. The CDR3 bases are TGTGCCAGTACTCCTGGGACACATAGCAATCAGCCCCAGCATTTT. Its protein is CASTPGTHSNQPQHF.